This T cell receptor (beta chain) was retrieved from a study of cytomegalovirus exposure and HLA in healthy donors. The PCR used 60 Vbeta and 13 Jbeta primers. The repertoire was sequenced with immunoSEQ multiplex PCR; TCRdb's copy has only in-frame clones and lacks some. The repertoire consists of over 100,000 clones, with around 80% occurring once and the leading ten covering 2.1%. This CDR3 contains 15 residues. Trimming removed 4 bases from V and 4 bases from J; junction bases left unmatched: 9. The V gene's germline CDR1 is SGDLS and CDR2 YYNGEE. The sequence derives from a man in his thirties or forties in good health and CMV-seronegative. The specimen was PBMCs. The chain joins TRBV9 to TRBJ2-5; TRBD2 agrees at 8 bases. CDR3: CASSPNDGGGETQYF. DNA for the CDR3: TGTGCCAGCAGCCCGAATGACGGGGGGGGAGAGACCCAGTACTTC.